The T cell receptor beta chain described here comes from a study of spatial heterogeneity in lung cancer. Overall study: Median follow-up for sequenced PBMC samples was about two years after resection, when such samples existed. Across the raw uncorrected reads, a unique TCR and UMI combination was observed, on average, more than ten times.

In the library, each TCR cDNA molecule bore its own unique molecular identifier. TCRdb analysed the 5' RACE reads with MiXCR anew, one entry per CDR3 protein. In the table there are 25,000 or so distinct CDR3 sequences, almost 5.5% of which are singletons. This clonotype was seen many times. This CDR3 is built from 15 residues. With 5 bases clipped from V and 3 bases from J, the junction kept 6 bases outside the gene matches. The V gene's germline CDR1 is MDHEN and CDR2 SYDVKM. The sample's time point: blood at routine non-recurrence follow-up after resection. The V call is TRBV28, the J call TRBJ2-1, with 8 nucleotides matching TRBD2. The sequencing here drew on PBMCs, taken at follow-up. The sequence came from a female donor with early-stage non-small cell lung cancer. The CDR3 reads CASSAIAGLYNEQFF. As DNA, the CDR3 is TGTGCCAGCAGTGCGATAGCGGGACTCTACAATGAGCAGTTCTTC. Full variable domain (missing parts from reference TRBV28 and TRBJ2-1): DVKVTQSSRYLVKRTGEKVFLECVQDMDHENMFWYRQDPGLGLRLIYFSYDVKMKEKGDIPEGYSVSREKKERFSLILESASTNQTSMYLCASSAIAGLYNEQFFGPGTRLTVL.